These 30 T cell receptor beta chains originate from one sample sequenced in a study of cytomegalovirus exposure and HLA in healthy donors. Use of 60 Vbeta and 13 Jbeta primers characterized the PCR. Using immunoSEQ multiplex PCR, the repertoire was profiled, and TCRdb retains in-frame clones only, with some absent. The sample has approximately 130,000 clones; about 78% are singletons. Source material: PBMCs. These receptors were obtained from a man aged 50 to 60 in good health and CMV-seronegative.

The chain carries TRBV7-8 and TRBJ2-1, with 12 positions matching TRBD2. Germline loops: CDR1 SGHVS, CDR2 FQNEAQ. Trimming at V came to 3 bases and at J to 8 bases, leaving 5 bases not matched to a gene. CDR3 length: 15 amino acids. CDR3 sequence reads: CASSFTSGRSDEQFF. DNA of the CDR3: TGTGCCAGCAGCTTTACTAGCGGGAGGAGCGATGAGCAGTTCTTC.

This clone came up a few times. The sample has other DNA sequences that encode this CDR3 too. The chain is built from TRBV5-1 and TRBJ1-1; D not certain. CDR1 SGHRS and CDR2 YFSETQ come from the germline V gene. The CDR3 has 13 residues. V shed 1 base and J shed 2 bases, with 6 bases lying between them. CDR3 sequence: CASSLQENTEAFF. For the CDR3, the DNA is TGCGCCAGCAGCTTGCAGGAAAACACTGAAGCTTTCTTT.

This clone was seen only a few times. CDR3 coding DNA: TGTGCCAGCAGCTTTCAGGGAGCGGGCACTGAAGCTTTCTTT. Residues: CASSFQGAGTEAFF. The chain carries TRBV7-2 and TRBJ1-1; D may be TRBD1 (5 bases). Germline V lookup: CDR1 SGHTA, CDR2 FQGNSA. CDR3 length: 14 residues. V lost 3 bases to trimming and J lost 4 bases, with 12 bases between them.

This clone appeared a few times. The chain employs TRBV27 and TRBJ1-1; 9 bases are a match to TRBD1. Germline assignment: CDR1 MNHEY and CDR2 SMNVEV (reference sequence). Trimming took 5 bases from V and 6 from J; bases not matched to a gene: 4. CDR3 length equals 13 residues. CDR3 protein: CASSAHRGPEAFF. In DNA form, the CDR3 reads TGTGCCAGCAGTGCCCACAGGGGGCCTGAAGCTTTCTTT.

Here the CDR3 reads CASGLAGAEAFF. The CDR3 nucleotides are TGTGCTAGTGGTTTGGCAGGGGCGGAAGCTTTCTTT. The J gene is TRBJ1-1, the V gene TRBV12-5, with TRBD1 as a possible D gene (6 bases). The V end was cut by 1 base, the J end by 8 bases, with 8 bases between. This CDR3 contains 12 residues. In germline, CDR1 is LGHNT, CDR2 FRNRAP.

This sequence joins TRBV5-6 and TRBJ2-2; D unclear. The CDR3 extends over 15 amino acids. Germline lookup yields CDR1 SGHDT and CDR2 YYEEEE. Trimming shortened V by 3 bases and J by 6 bases, and 15 bases separated the two germline ends. CDR3 DNA: TGTGCCAGCAGCTCGGCCGTCGGGTTCGCCGGGGAGCTGTTTTTT. Its protein is CASSSAVGFAGELFF.

The chain employs TRBV11-2 and TRBJ2-3; D uncertain. V was cut by 2 bases and J by 6 bases, with 12 bases left in between. Germline loops: CDR1 SGHAT, CDR2 FQNNGV. The length of the CDR3 is 14 residues. As DNA, the CDR3 is TGTGCCAGCAGCTTAAGGCTAGTGGGTGATACGCAGTATTTT. Its protein product is CASSLRLVGDTQYF.

The J gene is TRBJ2-4, the V gene TRBV19, with 7 positions matching TRBD1. Germline lookup yields CDR1 LNHDA and CDR2 SQIVND (reference sequence). The V gene end was trimmed by 3 bases and the J gene end by 5 bases; junction bases not matched to a gene: 7. This CDR3 is 15 amino acids long. CDR3 loop: CASSIPWTGQNIQYF. Written as DNA, the CDR3 is TGTGCCAGTAGTATCCCCTGGACAGGTCAAAACATTCAGTACTTC. The complete variable domain, with remaining parts taken from reference TRBV19 and TRBJ2-4, reads DGGITQSPKYLFRKEGQNVTLSCEQNLNHDAMYWYRQDPGQGLRLIYYSQIVNDFQKGDIAEGYSVSREKKESFPLTVTSAQKNPTAFYLCASSIPWTGQNIQYFGAGTRLSVL.

The V and J genes are TRBV19 and TRBJ1-1, with 7 bases matching TRBD1. There are 18 residues in the CDR3. J was trimmed by 0 bases and V by 5 bases; bases with no gene match: 15. Germline V gives CDR1 LNHDA, CDR2 SQIVND (reference sequence). DNA for the CDR3: TGTGCCAGTAGTCATTTGGCCCCGCAGGACAGGATGAACACTGAAGCTTTCTTT. This gives the protein CASSHLAPQDRMNTEAFF.

The chain carries TRBV5-1 and TRBJ1-6; D is undetermined. The germline gives CDR1 SGHRS, CDR2 YFSETQ. Trimming left V 0 bases short and J 8 bases short, with 3 bases between. The length of the CDR3 is 12 residues. The CDR3 loop is CASSLADSPLHF. CDR3 DNA sequence: TGCGCCAGCAGCTTGGCGGATTCACCCCTCCACTTT.

The V and J genes are TRBV27 and TRBJ2-7, with 10 positions matching TRBD2. CDR3 length: 16 amino acids. Germline trimming cut 4 bases from V and 3 bases from J; bases unmatched to any gene: 9. Germline V gene lookup returns CDR1 MNHEY and CDR2 SMNVEV (reference sequence). CDR3 protein: CASSSWDRLAGYEQYF. DNA of the CDR3: TGTGCCAGCAGTTCCTGGGACAGACTAGCGGGCTACGAGCAGTACTTC.

V usage is TRBV28 and J usage is TRBJ1-5; D possibly corresponds to TRBD1 (6 bases). This CDR3 contains 14 residues. V lost 2 bases, J lost 4 bases, and 9 bases lay in between. Germline assignment: CDR1 MDHEN and CDR2 SYDVKM. The CDR3 DNA is TGTGCCAGCAGTTTAACAGGGCTTAATCAGCCCCAGCATTTT. Protein sequence: CASSLTGLNQPQHF.

This chain joins TRBV9 and TRBJ2-1; TRBD2 is a possible D gene (5 bases). This CDR3 contains 12 residues. Trimming took 0 bases from V and 11 from J, leaving 9 bases between them. Germline CDR1 and CDR2: SGDLS and YYNGEE. The CDR3 sequence: CASSVGAGKQFF. In DNA, the CDR3 is TGTGCCAGCAGCGTAGGGGCGGGCAAGCAGTTCTTC.

The rearrangement uses TRBV18 and TRBJ2-7; 12 nucleotides match TRBD1. With 3 bases clipped from V and 6 bases from J, the junction kept 6 bases outside the gene matches. The CDR3 spans 15 residues. CDR1 KGHSH and CDR2 LQKENI come from the germline V gene. CDR3 DNA: TGTGCCAGCTCACCTCTGGGACAGGGGGCCGGCGAGCAGTACTTC. Translation gives CASSPLGQGAGEQYF. The full variable domain, rest sourced from reference TRBV18 and TRBJ2-7, is NAGVMQNPRHLVRRRGQEARLRCSPMKGHSHVYWYRQLPEEGLKFMVYLQKENIIDESGMPKERFSAEFPKEGPSILRIQQVVRGDSAAYFCASSPLGQGAGEQYFGPGTRLTVT.

This clone showed up just a few times. The chain is built from TRBV4-1 and TRBJ1-5, with D possibly being TRBD1 (6 bases). Germline loops: CDR1 MGHRA, CDR2 YSYEKL. Trimming shortened V by 0 bases and J by 7 bases, and 13 bases separated the two germline ends. CDR3 length equals 15 residues. The CDR3 sequence is CASSQEEQGRQPQHF. The CDR3 DNA reads TGCGCCAGCAGCCAAGAAGAACAGGGAAGACAGCCCCAGCATTTT.

A few counts support this clone. This chain joins TRBV5-8 and TRBJ1-5, with D possibly TRBD1 on 5 matching bases. V was clipped by 4 bases and J by 4 bases, with 21 bases between them. The CDR3 contains 17 residues. Germline CDR1 and CDR2: SGHTS and YDEGEE. The chain's CDR3 is CASSPGGRGRPNQPQHF. The CDR3 DNA follows: TGTGCCAGCAGCCCCGGGGGAAGGGGACGGCCTAATCAGCCCCAGCATTTT. Based on the CDR3 plus reference TRBV5-8 and TRBJ1-5, the full variable domain is EAGVTQSPTHLIKTRGQQATLRCSPISGHTSVYWYQQALGLGLQFLLWYDEGEERNRGNFPPRFSGRQFPNYSSELNVNALELEDSALYLCASSPGGRGRPNQPQHFGDGTRLSIL.

The rearrangement uses TRBV7-9 and TRBJ1-3, with D unresolved. V was cut by 0 bases and J by 0 bases, with 6 bases left in between. The CDR3 consists of 15 residues. CDR1 SEHNR and CDR2 FQNEAQ come from the germline V gene (reference sequence). CDR3 nucleotide sequence: TGTGCCAGCAGCTTAGCGGCACCCTCTGGAAACACCATATATTTT. Translating it yields CASSLAAPSGNTIYF.

The chain uses TRBV6-9 and TRBJ2-7; TRBD2 matches 7 bases. Germline V gene lookup returns CDR1 MNHGY and CDR2 SVAAGI. The V gene end was trimmed by 2 bases and the J gene end by 0 bases; junction bases not matched to a gene: 7. The CDR3 sequence is 16 residues long. The CDR3 loop is CASSYLMGGNSYEQYF. The CDR3, as DNA: TGTGCCAGCAGTTATCTTATGGGGGGGAACTCCTACGAGCAGTACTTC.

V and J are TRBV29-1 and TRBJ2-1; 11 bases align to TRBD2. Germline CDR1 reads SQVTM; CDR2 reads ANQGSEA. This CDR3 is 15 amino acids long. The ends lost 7 bases at V and 3 bases at J; junction bases unmatched: 8. CDR3 bases: TGCAGCGGTAAAACTAGCGGGGGAGGCTACAATGAGCAGTTCTTC. Translated: CSGKTSGGGYNEQFF.

Regarding this clone: Its ends do not fully match the called genes, so a read error is possible. Other DNA sequences within the sample encode an identical CDR3. DNA of the CDR3: TGCGCCAGCAGCTTGGCCCTCGGAGGCACTGAGGCTTTCTTT. Protein sequence: CASSLALGGTEAFF. The chain links TRBV5-1 to TRBJ1-1, with no clear D. This CDR3 has 14 amino acids. Germline V gene lookup returns CDR1 SGHRS and CDR2 YFSETQ. Together with reference TRBV5-1 and TRBJ1-1, the CDR3 gives the full variable domain: KAGVTQTPRYLIKTRGQQVTLSCSPISGHRSVSWYQQTPGQGLQFLFEYFSETQRNKGNFPGRFSGRQFSNSRSEMNVSTLELGDSALYLCASSLALGGTEAFFGQGTRLTVV.

The chain uses TRBV10-1 and TRBJ2-2; D call uncertain. V lost 0 bases to trimming and J lost 3 bases, with 5 bases between them. From germline, CDR1 is WNHNN and CDR2 SYGVQD (reference sequence). This CDR3 region has 14 residues. The CDR3 DNA is TGCGCCAGCAGTGAGTCCCCGTACACCGGGGAGCTGTTTTTT. Its translation: CASSESPYTGELFF.

The genes are TRBV30 and TRBJ1-5; D call uncertain. Germline values: CDR1 GTSNPN, CDR2 SVGIG (reference sequence). V was trimmed by 1 base and J by 0 bases, leaving 10 bases between them. The length of the CDR3 is 15 residues. The CDR3 loop reads CAWSAGSYSNQPQHF. In nucleotides, the CDR3 is TGTGCCTGGAGTGCCGGGAGCTATAGCAATCAGCCCCAGCATTTT. The variable domain in full, completed from reference TRBV30 and TRBJ1-5, reads SQTIHQWPATLVQPVGSPLSLECTVEGTSNPNLYWYRQAAGRGLQLLFYSVGIGQISSEVPQNLSASRPQDRQFILSSKKLLLSDSGFYLCAWSAGSYSNQPQHFGDGTRLSIL.

The J gene is TRBJ2-7, the V gene TRBV28, with TRBD1 matching over 8 bases. Trimming at V came to 7 bases and at J to 6 bases, leaving 11 bases not matched to a gene. The germline V gene has CDR1 MDHEN and CDR2 SYDVKM. This CDR3 is built from 14 residues. The CDR3 loop reads CASMTGALVSEQYF. CDR3 DNA: TGTGCCAGCATGACAGGGGCCCTGGTGTCCGAGCAGTACTTC.

This clone was picked up one time. V usage is TRBV14 and J usage is TRBJ2-5; 12 bases align to TRBD1. Germline-derived CDR1 and CDR2 are SGHDN and FVKESK. The CDR3 is made up of 16 amino acids. V shed 4 bases and J 4 bases; nucleotides not matched to a gene: 7. The CDR3 sequence is CASSLTGQGAGETQYF. The CDR3 DNA follows: TGTGCCAGCAGCCTCACGGGACAGGGGGCAGGAGAGACCCAGTACTTC.

This clone was picked up a small number of times. This sequence joins TRBV7-9 and TRBJ2-5; TRBD2 aligns across 8 bases. The germline gives CDR1 SEHNR, CDR2 FQNEAQ (reference sequence). V lost 3 bases, J lost 4 bases, and 4 bases stayed unmatched. The CDR3 sequence is 14 residues long. The CDR3 DNA follows: TGTGCCAGCAGCTTCGCAGCGGGAGTAGAGACCCAGTACTTC. Amino acid sequence: CASSFAAGVETQYF.

In this sample, this clone turned up a few times. This CDR3 is CASSPWDSQETQYF. The DNA for the CDR3 is TGCGCCAGCAGCCCTTGGGACAGCCAAGAGACCCAGTACTTC. The chain employs TRBV5-1 and TRBJ2-5, with TRBD1 matching over 7 bases. The junction had 4 bases not matched to a gene; V was cut back by 4 bases and J by 1 base. Germline V CDR1 and CDR2: SGHRS, YFSETQ. The CDR3 has 14 amino acids.

The rearrangement uses TRBV6-5 and TRBJ2-1; TRBD1 matches at 9 bases. V lost 6 bases, J lost 5 bases, and 5 bases stayed unmatched. CDR1 MNHEY and CDR2 SVGAGI come from the germline V gene. This CDR3 region has 14 residues. This chain's CDR3 is CASRPRTGDNEQFF. DNA of the CDR3: TGTGCCAGCAGACCCAGGACAGGGGACAATGAGCAGTTCTTC.

This clone was detected only once. In DNA, the CDR3 is TGTGCCAGCAAACAGCCGACCCGCGAAGCTTTCTTT. This translates into CASKQPTREAFF. The V and J genes are TRBV28 and TRBJ1-1; D is ambiguous. Per the germline V gene, CDR1 is MDHEN and CDR2 is SYDVKM. Trimming shortened V by 7 bases and J by 8 bases, and 14 bases separated the two germline ends. The CDR3 length is 12 residues. Variable domain in full (rest from reference TRBV28 and TRBJ1-1): DVKVTQSSRYLVKRTGEKVFLECVQDMDHENMFWYRQDPGLGLRLIYFSYDVKMKEKGDIPEGYSVSREKKERFSLILESASTNQTSMYLCASKQPTREAFFGQGTRLTVV.

V usage is TRBV27 and J usage is TRBJ2-7, with D maybe TRBD1 (6 bases). The CDR3 covers 14 residues. The V gene lost 2 bases and the J gene lost 4 bases, with 12 bases spanning the gap. The germline V gene has CDR1 MNHEY and CDR2 SMNVEV (reference sequence). CDR3 region: CASSLTGFLYEQYF. Here the CDR3 DNA reads TGTGCCAGCAGTTTAACAGGGTTTTTATACGAGCAGTACTTC.

This rearrangement joins TRBV6-5 to TRBJ2-7, with D unresolved. The length of the CDR3 is 15 residues. In germline, CDR1 is MNHEY, CDR2 SVGAGI. V lost 0 bases to trimming and J lost 7 bases, with 16 bases between them. CDR3 sequence reads: CASSYSRRRSMEQYF. The DNA of the CDR3 is TGTGCCAGCAGTTACTCGCGGCGGCGGAGCATGGAGCAGTACTTC.